This T cell receptor (beta chain) is drawn from a study of beta chain features in type 1 diabetes. Study-level points and caveats: All four CD4+ subsets from Type 1 diabetes patients carried moderately but significantly shorter TCRB CDR3s. A potential PCR bias toward shorter templates would be equal in patient and control samples.

This clone was counted a few times. The antigen remains unidentified. Additional DNA sequences in this sample encode the identical CDR3. Reverse transcription of all isolated RNA meant that expressed TCRB transcripts were sequenced. The protocol was immunoSEQ multiplex PCR, while the TCRdb copy is restricted to in-frame clones and leaves out a portion. The data contain 600,000 to 750,000 clones, around 12% of them seen just once; the ten biggest clones take up approximately 0.11%. The specimen sequenced was naive CD4+ T cells from blood. This clonotype was sampled from a man younger than 45 with type 1 diabetes.

This CDR3 reads CASSAGQGTDTQYF. For the CDR3, the DNA is TGTGCCAGCAGCGCTGGACAGGGTACAGATACGCAGTATTTT. This chain joins TRBV7-2 and TRBJ2-3; TRBD1 matches 8 bases. The CDR3 is 14 amino acids. The ends lost 5 bases at V and 3 bases at J; junction bases unmatched: 4. CDR1 and CDR2 (germline): SGHTA, FQGNSA.